Detailed here is one TCR beta chain. Losses at the gene ends were 5 bases for V and 0 bases for J; bases not matched to a gene: 12. CDR3 length equals 18 residues. CDR1 and CDR2 (germline): MNHEY, SMNVEV (reference sequence). This specimen belongs to a study of blood T cell repertoires in COVID-19. Across the whole study: Researchers got acute and convalescent COVID-19 samples from the United States, Italy and Spain. From T cells, B-cell-depleted T cells, or PBMCs came the material, which was cDNA or gDNA.

Per the original data handling: Cell counts per sample came from amplifying reference gene primers. Clones were sequenced by immunoSEQ multiplex PCR, and TCRdb holds only the in-frame ones, with some missing. That table furnishes V, J and clone size, whereas the DNA furnished D and trimming. This repertoire shows 200,000 to 250,000 clones, about 79% found once; its top ten account for over 7.5%. Sequencing used peripheral blood. The receptor's source is a man at least 80 years old with acute or convalescent COVID-19. The chain is built from TRBV27 and TRBJ1-5; 8 bases fit TRBD1. The CDR3 region has the DNA TGTGCCAGCAGTCCTCGGGGACAGGCCCTCTATAGCAATCAGCCCCAGCATTTT. Its protein is CASSPRGQALYSNQPQHF.